The 2 T cell receptor beta chains below come from one sample, sequenced in a study of cytomegalovirus exposure and HLA in healthy donors. The method was immunoSEQ multiplex PCR; TCRdb's version includes in-frame clones alone and lacks a portion of them. The table has around 150,000 clones, around nine tenths seen once; the top ten hold 3% to 3.5%. Sequenced sample: PBMCs. The source of these receptors is a woman aged 18-29 years in good health and CMV-seropositive.

The chain uses TRBV6-5 and TRBJ2-7, with D possibly being TRBD2 (6 bases). The CDR3 is 14 amino acids. CDR1 MNHEY and CDR2 SVGAGI come from the germline V gene. Trimming shortened V by 5 bases and J by 3 bases, and 14 bases separated the two germline ends. The CDR3 sequence is CASSILASGYEQYF. In DNA, the CDR3 is TGTGCCAGCAGTATCCTAGCGAGCGGCTACGAGCAGTACTTC.

The rearrangement joins TRBV5-1 to TRBJ2-1, with D possibly TRBD2 on 6 matching bases. CDR1 and CDR2 from the germline V gene are SGHRS and YFSETQ. V was trimmed by 4 bases and J by 5 bases, leaving 19 bases between them. The CDR3 has 16 amino acids. The CDR3 DNA reads TGCGCCAGCAGCCCCCGGGACTCGAGGCCTAACAATGAGCAGTTCTTC. Translating gives CASSPRDSRPNNEQFF.